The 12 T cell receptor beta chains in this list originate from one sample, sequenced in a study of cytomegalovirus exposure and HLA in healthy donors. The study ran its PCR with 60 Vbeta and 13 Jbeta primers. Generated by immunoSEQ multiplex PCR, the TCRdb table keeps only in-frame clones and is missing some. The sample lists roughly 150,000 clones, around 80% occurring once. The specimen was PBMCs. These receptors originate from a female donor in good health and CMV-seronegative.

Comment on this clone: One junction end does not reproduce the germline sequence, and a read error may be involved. This CDR3 reads CASGGRSKTGELFF. The DNA of the CDR3 is TGTGCCAGTGGAGGACGGTCGAAGACCGGGGAGCTGTTTTTT. The chain recombines TRBV19 with TRBJ2-2; D perhaps matches TRBD2 (5 bases). Germline V gene sequence: CDR1 LNHDA, CDR2 SQIVND (reference sequence). This CDR3 contains 14 residues.

The CDR3 loop reads CASRRQGAQGEQYF. The DNA of the CDR3 is TGTGCCAGCAGACGACAGGGGGCGCAGGGCGAGCAGTACTTC. V usage is TRBV6-5 and J usage is TRBJ2-7, with TRBD1 matching over 10 bases. This CDR3 comprises 14 residues. V lost 6 bases, J lost 6 bases, and 8 bases stayed unmatched. The germline gives CDR1 MNHEY, CDR2 SVGAGI.

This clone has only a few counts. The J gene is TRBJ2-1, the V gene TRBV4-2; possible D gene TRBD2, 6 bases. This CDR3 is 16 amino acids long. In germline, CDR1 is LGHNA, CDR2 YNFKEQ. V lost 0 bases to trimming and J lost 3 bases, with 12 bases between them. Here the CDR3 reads CASSQDLGGNYNEQFF. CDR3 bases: TGTGCCAGCAGCCAAGATCTCGGGGGAAACTACAATGAGCAGTTCTTC.

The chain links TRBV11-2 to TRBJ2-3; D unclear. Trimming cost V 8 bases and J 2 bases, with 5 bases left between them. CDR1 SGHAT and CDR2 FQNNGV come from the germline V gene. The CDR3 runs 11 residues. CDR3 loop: CASGHTDTQYF. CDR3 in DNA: TGTGCCAGCGGGCACACAGATACGCAGTATTTT.

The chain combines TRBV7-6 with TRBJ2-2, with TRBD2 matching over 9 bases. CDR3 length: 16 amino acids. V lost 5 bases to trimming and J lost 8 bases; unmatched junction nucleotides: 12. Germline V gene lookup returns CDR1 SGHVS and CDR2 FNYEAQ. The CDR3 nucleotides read TGTGCCAGCAGCCAAACCCCGGGACTAGCTTTGGGGGAGCTGTTTTTT. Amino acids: CASSQTPGLALGELFF.

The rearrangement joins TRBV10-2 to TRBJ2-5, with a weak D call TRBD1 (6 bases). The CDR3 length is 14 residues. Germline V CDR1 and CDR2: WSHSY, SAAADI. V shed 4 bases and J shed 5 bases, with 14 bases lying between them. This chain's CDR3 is CASSVMGARETQYF. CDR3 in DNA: TGCGCCAGCAGTGTGATGGGGGCTAGGGAGACCCAGTACTTC.

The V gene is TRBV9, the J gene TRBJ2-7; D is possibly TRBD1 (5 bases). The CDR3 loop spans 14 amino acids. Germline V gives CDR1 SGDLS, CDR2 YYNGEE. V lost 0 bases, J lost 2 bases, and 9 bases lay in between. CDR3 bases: TGTGCCAGCAGCGTAGTAGGGGAAACCTACGAGCAGTACTTC. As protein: CASSVVGETYEQYF.

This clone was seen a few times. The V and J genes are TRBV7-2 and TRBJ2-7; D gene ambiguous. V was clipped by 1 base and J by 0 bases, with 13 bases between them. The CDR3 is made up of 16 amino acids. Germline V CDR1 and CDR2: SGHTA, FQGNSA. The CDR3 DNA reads TGTGCCAGCAGCTTAGGTTCGGTCACGCCCTCCTACGAGCAGTACTTC. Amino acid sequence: CASSLGSVTPSYEQYF.

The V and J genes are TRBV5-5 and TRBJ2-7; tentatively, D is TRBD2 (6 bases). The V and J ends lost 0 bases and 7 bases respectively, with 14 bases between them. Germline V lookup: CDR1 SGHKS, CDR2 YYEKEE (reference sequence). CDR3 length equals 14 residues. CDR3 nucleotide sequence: TGTGCCAGCAGCTTGGTCGGGGGTGACCGGGAGCAGTACTTC. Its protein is CASSLVGGDREQYF.

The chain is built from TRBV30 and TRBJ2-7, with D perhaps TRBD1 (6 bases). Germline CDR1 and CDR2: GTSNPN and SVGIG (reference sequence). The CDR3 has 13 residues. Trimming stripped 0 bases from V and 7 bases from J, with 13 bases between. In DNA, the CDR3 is TGTGCCTGGAGTGTGTCAGGGGCAAAAGAGCAGTACTTC. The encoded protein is CAWSVSGAKEQYF.

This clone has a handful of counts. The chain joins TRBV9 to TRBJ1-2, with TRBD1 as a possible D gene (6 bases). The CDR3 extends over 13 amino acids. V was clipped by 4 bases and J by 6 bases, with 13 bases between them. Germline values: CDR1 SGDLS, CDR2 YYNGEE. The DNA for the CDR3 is TGTGCCAGCAGCTCCCAGAACAGGGATGGCTACACCTTC. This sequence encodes CASSSQNRDGYTF.

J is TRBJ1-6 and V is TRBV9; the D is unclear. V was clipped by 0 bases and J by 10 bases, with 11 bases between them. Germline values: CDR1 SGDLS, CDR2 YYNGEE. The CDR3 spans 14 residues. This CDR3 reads CASSVDVGDSPLHF. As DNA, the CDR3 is TGTGCCAGCAGCGTAGACGTTGGAGACTCACCCCTCCACTTT.